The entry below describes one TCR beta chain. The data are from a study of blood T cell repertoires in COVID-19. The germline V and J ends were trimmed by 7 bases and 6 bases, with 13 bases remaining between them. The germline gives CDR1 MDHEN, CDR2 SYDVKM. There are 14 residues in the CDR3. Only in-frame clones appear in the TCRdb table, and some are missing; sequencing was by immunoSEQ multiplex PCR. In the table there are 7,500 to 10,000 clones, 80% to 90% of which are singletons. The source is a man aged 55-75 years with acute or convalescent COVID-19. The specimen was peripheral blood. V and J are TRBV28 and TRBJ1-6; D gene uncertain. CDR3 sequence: CASIWASGNSPLHF. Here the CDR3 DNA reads TGTGCCAGCATCTGGGCCAGCGGTAATTCACCCCTCCACTTT.